The 31 T cell receptor beta chains in this list originate from one sample, sequenced in a study of shared clonotypes between healthy human individuals. Data came from immunoSEQ multiplex PCR; TCRdb stores just in-frame clones and leaves some out. The sample has a few million clones, 80% to 95% seen once. The sequenced material came from naive CD4+ T cells from PBMCs. The subset here: CD45RA+ positively selected. Receptors originate from a man younger than 35 in good health. Some clones in this sample may be carry-over from other donors' samples.

This chain connects TRBV30 to TRBJ2-1; 8 bases are shared with TRBD2. J was trimmed by 8 bases and V by 3 bases; bases with no gene match: 12. The germline gives CDR1 GTSNPN, CDR2 SVGIG (reference sequence). CDR3 length: 15 amino acids. The CDR3 reads CAWSSGLGWLDEQFF. In DNA form, the CDR3 reads TGTGCCTGGAGCTCGGGACTAGGTTGGTTAGATGAGCAGTTCTTC.

In DNA form, the CDR3 reads TGCGCCAGCAGCCGGCACCGGGACAGTAGCTCCTACGAGCAGTACTTC. Translation: CASSRHRDSSSYEQYF. V gene TRBV4-1 combines with J gene TRBJ2-7, with 7 nucleotides matching TRBD1. Trimming removed 4 bases from V and 0 bases from J; junction bases left unmatched: 9. CDR1 and CDR2 from the germline V gene are MGHRA and YSYEKL. CDR3 length: 16 residues.

The rearrangement joins TRBV4-1 to TRBJ2-4; TRBD1 matches 8 bases. CDR1 is MGHRA and CDR2 is YSYEKL in the germline V gene. Trimming removed 6 bases from V and 0 bases from J; junction bases left unmatched: 13. This CDR3 is 18 amino acids long. CDR3 protein: CASSPGQGFSSAKNIQYF. The CDR3 nucleotides are TGCGCCAGCAGTCCCGGACAGGGCTTTTCTTCAGCCAAAAACATTCAGTACTTC.

Note on this clone: The germline gene is not matched at one end of the junction; a read error may be the cause. The CDR3 DNA reads as TGTGCCAGCAGCCGAGGACAGGGGGCCTCTTTT. It codes for CASSRGQGASF. This chain joins TRBV6-6 and TRBJ1-4; 11 bases align to TRBD1. Germline V CDR1 and CDR2: MNHNY, SVGAGI (reference sequence). CDR3 length: 11 residues.

This chain uses TRBV19 with TRBJ1-1; D not certain. Per the germline V gene, CDR1 is LNHDA and CDR2 is SQIVND (reference sequence). The CDR3 is 13 amino acids. V shed 7 bases and J shed 1 base, with 10 bases lying between them. CDR3 residues: CASIFPGNTEAFF. CDR3 in DNA: TGTGCCAGTATCTTCCCGGGGAACACTGAAGCTTTCTTT.

In its sample, this clone was seen a few times. CDR3 sequence (DNA): TGTGCCAGCAGCTTAGACGTCGTTAGCAATCAGCCCCAGCATTTT. It is translated as CASSLDVVSNQPQHF. The chain combines TRBV7-2 with TRBJ1-5; D call uncertain. V was clipped by 1 base and J by 0 bases, with 7 bases between them. The CDR3 length is 15 residues. Looked up from germline, CDR1 is SGHTA and CDR2 is FQGNSA.

The V call is TRBV19, the J call TRBJ2-1, with 7 bases aligning to TRBD2. Losses at the gene ends were 5 bases for V and 1 base for J; bases not matched to a gene: 5. The V gene's germline CDR1 is LNHDA and CDR2 SQIVND (reference sequence). The CDR3 consists of 15 residues. In DNA form, the CDR3 reads TGTGCCAGTAGTGTTCGGGGAGGGTCCTACAATGAGCAGTTCTTC. Translated, it gives CASSVRGGSYNEQFF.

The V gene is TRBV7-3, the J gene TRBJ2-1; 10 bases line up with TRBD2. Germline CDR1 reads SGHTA; CDR2 reads FQGTGA. The CDR3 sequence is 15 residues long. V dropped 5 bases and J dropped 8; count of bases not matched to a gene: 9. The CDR3: CASSPGASGRDEQFF. DNA of the CDR3: TGTGCCAGCAGCCCAGGGGCTAGCGGGAGAGATGAGCAGTTCTTC.

The chain recombines TRBV5-6 with TRBJ1-3; D possibly corresponds to TRBD1 (5 bases). The CDR3 has 17 residues. Germline CDR1 is SGHDT and CDR2 is YYEEEE. With 1 base removed from V and 0 bases from J, the gap between germline ends came to 14 bases. The CDR3 DNA is TGTGCCAGCAGCTTGTGGCAGGGAACATACTCTGGAAACACCATATATTTT. Its protein is CASSLWQGTYSGNTIYF.

In its sample, this clone was seen once. V usage is TRBV2 and J usage is TRBJ1-4; no firm D call. Germline V gene lookup returns CDR1 SNHLY and CDR2 FYNNEI. This CDR3 region has 14 residues. V was shortened by 8 bases and J by 2 bases, with 12 bases between the two germline ends. CDR3 DNA sequence: TGTGCCAGCGGCGTTAGGGCGACTAATGAAAAACTGTTTTTT. Translated: CASGVRATNEKLFF.

The V call is TRBV5-6, the J call TRBJ1-3, with D hard to call. The germline gives CDR1 SGHDT, CDR2 YYEEEE. The CDR3 length is 16 residues. The V end lost 2 bases, the J end lost 0 bases, and 12 bases lay between the germline ends. The CDR3, as DNA: TGTGCCAGCAGCTTTAGGTCTCACATCTCTGGAAACACCATATATTTT. The encoded protein is CASSFRSHISGNTIYF.

This clone turned up a few times. This chain uses TRBV5-1 with TRBJ1-1, with TRBD1 identical over 7 bases. Germline V gene lookup returns CDR1 SGHRS and CDR2 YFSETQ. Trimming at V came to 4 bases and at J to 2 bases, leaving 5 bases not matched to a gene. The length of the CDR3 is 14 residues. CDR3 sequence reads: CASSTNRGNTEAFF. The CDR3 DNA reads as TGCGCCAGCAGCACTAACAGGGGCAACACTGAAGCTTTCTTT.

The V gene is TRBV2, the J gene TRBJ2-1, with 8 positions matching TRBD2. Trimming removed 6 bases from V and 9 bases from J; junction bases left unmatched: 13. Germline CDR1 reads SNHLY; CDR2 reads FYNNEI. CDR3 length equals 15 residues. This CDR3 reads CASSPGLSGSSEQFF. The CDR3, as DNA: TGTGCCAGCAGCCCCGGGTTGAGCGGGAGTTCTGAGCAGTTCTTC.

CDR3 residues: CASSFRDRGSGNTIYF. The CDR3 coding sequence is TGTGCCAGCAGCTTCAGGGACAGGGGTTCTGGAAACACCATATATTTT. The V call is TRBV7-2, the J call TRBJ1-3; 10 nucleotides align to TRBD1. Looked up from germline, CDR1 is SGHTA and CDR2 is FQGNSA. V lost 3 bases, J lost 1 base, and 3 bases stayed unmatched. This CDR3 spans 16 amino acids.

The V gene is TRBV19, the J gene TRBJ1-2; no clear D gene. CDR3 length equals 13 residues. The germline V gene has CDR1 LNHDA and CDR2 SQIVND (reference sequence). Between the trimmed V and J ends, which lost 2 bases and 8 bases, there was a span of 12 bases. DNA of the CDR3: TGTGCCAGTAGTATAAATGGGGTTAGGGGCTACACCTTC. Residues: CASSINGVRGYTF.

The CDR3 loop reads CASRYPGQDSGANVLTF. The CDR3 DNA reads as TGCGCCAGCCGCTACCCGGGACAAGACTCTGGGGCCAACGTCCTGACTTTC. This rearrangement joins TRBV5-1 to TRBJ2-6, with D perhaps matching TRBD1 (6 bases). V lost 7 bases and J 0 bases, leaving 17 bases between the germline ends. Germline V gives CDR1 SGHRS, CDR2 YFSETQ. This CDR3 has 17 residues.

Only one count was recorded for this clone. CDR3 in DNA: TGTGCCAGCAGCCAACAACAAGCGAACAGGGTAGCCGTCTATGGCTACACCTTC. It yields the protein CASSQQQANRVAVYGYTF. The J gene is TRBJ1-2, the V gene TRBV4-2; maybe TRBD1 (6 bases). CDR1 and CDR2 (germline): LGHNA, YNFKEQ. This CDR3 has 18 residues. Trimming left V 2 bases short and J 4 bases short, with 23 bases between.

The gene calls are TRBV7-6 and TRBJ1-5; 7 nucleotides line up with TRBD1. The CDR3 runs to 15 residues. Trimming took 1 base from V and 3 from J; bases not matched to a gene: 3. The germline V gene has CDR1 SGHVS and CDR2 FNYEAQ. The CDR3 is CASSLGGTVNQPQHF. In DNA form, the CDR3 reads TGTGCCAGCAGCTTAGGGGGGACAGTCAATCAGCCCCAGCATTTT.

The rearrangement joins TRBV7-6 to TRBJ1-6; 10 bases align to TRBD1. The V gene's germline CDR1 is SGHVS and CDR2 FNYEAQ. Trimming took 5 bases from V and 6 from J; bases not matched to a gene: 4. This CDR3 comprises 15 residues. CDR3 in amino acids: CASSLRQGANSPLHF. The CDR3 DNA is TGTGCCAGCAGCCTCCGACAGGGGGCTAATTCACCCCTCCACTTT.

The chain combines TRBV5-4 with TRBJ1-1; maybe TRBD1 (5 bases). CDR3 length: 12 residues. V was cut by 4 bases and J by 8 bases, with 12 bases left in between. The germline V gene has CDR1 SGHNT and CDR2 YYREEE (reference sequence). CDR3 DNA: TGTGCCAGCAGCCGAGGGACCCCCGAAGCTTTCTTT. This encodes CASSRGTPEAFF.

The chain carries TRBV6-6 and TRBJ1-2, with TRBD1 identical over 9 bases. Germline V lookup: CDR1 MNHNY, CDR2 SVGAGI (reference sequence). Germline trimming cut 2 bases from V and 5 bases from J; bases unmatched to any gene: 6. The length of the CDR3 is 15 residues. CDR3 region: CASSYGTGPLYGYTF. For the CDR3, the DNA is TGTGCCAGCAGTTACGGGACAGGGCCTCTTTATGGCTACACCTTC.

This rearrangement joins TRBV9 to TRBJ2-1, with TRBD2 as a possible D gene (5 bases). The CDR3 covers 15 residues. In germline, CDR1 is SGDLS, CDR2 YYNGEE. The ends were cut back, 4 bases at V and 5 bases at J, with 16 bases in the middle. CDR3 residues: CASSRSLDFDNEQFF. The CDR3 nucleotides read TGTGCCAGCAGCCGTAGTTTGGACTTCGACAATGAGCAGTTCTTC.

The CDR3 spells CSVAGSATAFF. As DNA, the CDR3 is TGCAGCGTTGCCGGGTCCGCGACAGCTTTCTTT. The chain is built from TRBV29-1 and TRBJ1-1; D gene unclear. This CDR3 region has 11 residues. Looked up from germline, CDR1 is SQVTM and CDR2 is ANQGSEA. Trimming stripped 4 bases from V and 10 bases from J, with 13 bases between.

This chain uses TRBV7-2 with TRBJ1-2; TRBD1 aligns across 10 bases. The CDR3 covers 14 residues. CDR1 is SGHTA, CDR2 FQGNSA, per germline. J gave up 6 bases and V 1 base, and 2 bases lay outside the gene matches. CDR3 sequence (DNA): TGTGCCAGCAGCTTAGATGGGACAGGGGATGGCTACACCTTC. Its protein product is CASSLDGTGDGYTF.

The V and J genes are TRBV6-5 and TRBJ1-2; a possible D gene is TRBD1 (5 bases). This CDR3 region has 14 residues. V lost 5 bases to trimming and J lost 6 bases, with 16 bases between them. Germline assignment: CDR1 MNHEY and CDR2 SVGAGI. CDR3 in amino acids: CASSRVAGMDGYTF. The CDR3, as DNA: TGTGCCAGCAGTAGGGTAGCAGGGATGGATGGCTACACCTTC.

This clone was seen only a few times. The chain carries TRBV28 and TRBJ1-1; D remains unclear. The CDR3 spans 11 residues. Per germline, CDR1 MDHEN and CDR2 SYDVKM. Trimming cost V 10 bases and J 5 bases, with 11 bases left between them. The CDR3 sequence: CATSGLTEAFF. CDR3 in DNA: TGTGCCACCTCCGGGTTGACTGAAGCTTTCTTT.

This chain connects TRBV6-1 to TRBJ1-5; D might be TRBD1 (6 bases). The CDR3 has 14 residues. The ends were cut back, 1 base at V and 5 bases at J, with 9 bases in the middle. CDR1 and CDR2 (germline): MNHNS, SASEGT. CDR3 sequence reads: CASSEGGGDQPQHF. CDR3 bases: TGTGCCAGCAGTGAAGGGGGGGGCGATCAGCCCCAGCATTTT.

The chain has TRBV10-1 and TRBJ1-1, with D unresolved. The CDR3 is 13 residues long. Trimming cost V 6 bases and J 1 base, with 9 bases left between them. In germline, CDR1 is WNHNN, CDR2 SYGVQD (reference sequence). The CDR3 protein is CASRESRNTEAFF. In DNA, the CDR3 is TGCGCCAGCAGGGAAAGCAGGAACACTGAAGCTTTCTTT.

The genes are TRBV10-3 and TRBJ2-2, with 13 bases that match TRBD2. The germline V gene encodes CDR1 ENHRY and CDR2 SYGVKD. The ends lost 6 bases at V and 4 bases at J; junction bases unmatched: 5. The CDR3 is made up of 16 amino acids. The CDR3 sequence: CAIREGLAGRTGELFF. CDR3 nucleotides: TGTGCCATCAGGGAGGGACTAGCGGGACGCACCGGGGAGCTGTTTTTT.

A note on this clone: The identical CDR3 is also encoded by other nucleotide sequences in the sample. V and J are TRBV20-1 and TRBJ1-3; no reliable D call. Trimming shortened V by 3 bases and J by 2 bases, and 2 bases separated the two germline ends. The length of the CDR3 is 11 residues. Germline CDR1 DFQATT, CDR2 SNEGSKA (reference sequence). The CDR3 reads CSARTGNTIYF. CDR3 nucleotide sequence: TGCAGTGCTAGGACTGGAAACACCATATATTTT.

This chain connects TRBV7-9 to TRBJ2-5; D is unresolved. Near its end, the DNA agrees better with TRBJ2-7, so the J call may be wrong. The length of the CDR3 is 14 residues. Germline CDR1 SEHNR, CDR2 FQNEAQ (reference sequence). This CDR3 is CASSASLIRYEQYF. CDR3 DNA sequence: TGTGCCAGCAGCGCCTCTCTAATCCGATACGAGCAGTACTTC.